This TCR beta chain came from a study of long-term antiretroviral therapy in people with HIV. Germline loops: CDR1 MDHEN, CDR2 SYDVKM. The germline V and J ends were trimmed by 3 bases and 5 bases, with 14 bases remaining between them. CDR3 length: 15 amino acids. Study results and limitations: The study lacked data on ART adherence, viral resistance or therapy changes. The blood, collected between the mid-2000s and the late 2010s, was possibly taken under older ART regimens.

Version v3.0 of the immunoSEQ assay was performed at survey level. Sequencing aimed to cover roughly 40,000-50,000 T-cell genomes per sample. The method was immunoSEQ multiplex PCR; TCRdb's version includes in-frame clones alone and lacks a portion of them. The sample shows approximately 11,000 clones, about 80% of them seen only once. Comment on this clone: Its antigen remains unknown.

The clonotype was recovered from a man younger than 45 with HIV. The genes are TRBV28 and TRBJ2-1; TRBD2 might be the D (6 bases). The sample here was unsorted PBMCs, taken at the start of antiretroviral therapy, before treatment. This CDR3 is CASSFPIGEDNEQFF. In DNA form, the CDR3 reads TGTGCCAGCAGTTTCCCTATAGGGGAGGACAATGAGCAGTTCTTC.